This T cell receptor beta chain originates from a study of identifying expanded T cells in peripheral blood. The ends were cut back, 4 bases at V and 3 bases at J, with 15 bases in the middle. This CDR3 has 15 residues. The germline CDR1 and CDR2 sequences are LNHDA and SQIVND (reference sequence). Some clones are missing from TCRdb's copy, which holds only in-frame ones; the method was immunoSEQ multiplex PCR. The table lists roughly 130,000 clones, around 88% of them singletons. During the collection period, no donor immune events like infections were recorded. The TCR was taken from a person aged 18 to 75 in good health. The chain carries TRBV19 and TRBJ2-5; perhaps D is TRBD1 or TRBD2 (7 bases each). Sequenced input: blood. Here the CDR3 DNA reads TGTGCCAGTAGTACCCCCTCAGGGGGGGAAGAGACCCAGTACTTC. Amino acids: CASSTPSGGEETQYF. Full variable domain (missing parts from reference TRBV19 and TRBJ2-5): DGGITQSPKYLFRKEGQNVTLSCEQNLNHDAMYWYRQDPGQGLRLIYYSQIVNDFQKGDIAEGYSVSREKKESFPLTVTSAQKNPTAFYLCASSTPSGGEETQYFGPGTRLLVL.